Below, 4 T cell receptor beta chains from the same sample are listed, as sequenced in a study of blood T cells in healthy people across ages. For the second PCR, which ran for roughly 6 to 11 cycles, a sample-barcoded 5' primer and a J-beta primer mix were used. TCRdb re-called the 5' RACE reads through MiXCR, storing one row per CDR3 protein. The sample yields around 900,000 distinct CDR3 sequences, 25% to 30% seen once. The sequenced sample consisted of blood. These receptor sequences come from a woman aged 80 or older in good health.

The CDR3 region is CASSYWTGLDMFF. CDR3 coding DNA: TGTGCCAGCAGTTACTGGACAGGGTTGGATATGTTCTTC. V usage is TRBV28 and J usage is TRBJ2-1, with TRBD1 matching over 8 bases. Trimming at V came to 4 bases and at J to 15 bases, leaving 11 bases not matched to a gene. The germline gives CDR1 MDHEN, CDR2 SYDVKM. The CDR3 runs to 13 residues.

This clonotype has a count of ten or more. The chain links TRBV20-1 to TRBJ2-7; 11 bases are a match to TRBD2. The CDR3 contains 15 residues. V lost 0 bases and J lost 4; bases outside the gene matches: 5. CDR1 is DFQATT and CDR2 is SNEGSKA in the germline V gene (reference sequence). The CDR3 nucleotides read TGCAGTGCTAGAGACGCTAGCGGGGGGTTATACGAGCAGTACTTC. This codes for CSARDASGGLYEQYF.

At least ten counts were recorded for this clonotype. The chain combines TRBV2 with TRBJ2-6; D gene ambiguous. The CDR3 has 14 residues. The ends were cut back, 4 bases at V and 4 bases at J, with 8 bases in the middle. CDR1 is SNHLY and CDR2 is FYNNEI in the germline V gene. The chain's CDR3 is CASSGSEGANVLTF. The DNA of the CDR3 is TGTGCCAGCAGTGGTTCAGAGGGGGCCAACGTCCTGACTTTC.

Many counts were recorded for this clonotype. The CDR3 nucleotides are TGCGCCAGCAGCTTGGGGGGTCCTTTCTACGAGCAGTACTTC. Translating gives CASSLGGPFYEQYF. The chain employs TRBV5-1 and TRBJ2-7; D not resolved. Germline assignment: CDR1 SGHRS and CDR2 YFSETQ. V lost 0 bases and J 3 bases, leaving 10 bases between the germline ends. The CDR3 runs to 14 residues.